The entry below gives a single T cell receptor beta chain sequence along with its context. Germline V gives CDR1 SNHLY, CDR2 FYNNEI. This CDR3 has 15 amino acids. After removal of 6 bases from V and 3 bases from J, the junction contained 6 bases not matched to a gene. The data derive from a study of cytomegalovirus exposure and HLA in healthy donors. The PCR ran on 60 Vbeta and 13 Jbeta primers. TCRdb's table, derived via immunoSEQ multiplex PCR, lists solely in-frame clones and lacks some. The table includes a few hundred thousand clones, around 81% detected once. The V and J genes are TRBV2 and TRBJ2-2, with TRBD1 identical over 8 bases. The TCR was taken from a woman aged 60-75 years in good health and CMV-seropositive. The source material was PBMCs. Here the CDR3 reads CASRLTGADTGELFF. The DNA for the CDR3 is TGTGCCAGCAGACTGACAGGGGCGGACACCGGGGAGCTGTTTTTT.